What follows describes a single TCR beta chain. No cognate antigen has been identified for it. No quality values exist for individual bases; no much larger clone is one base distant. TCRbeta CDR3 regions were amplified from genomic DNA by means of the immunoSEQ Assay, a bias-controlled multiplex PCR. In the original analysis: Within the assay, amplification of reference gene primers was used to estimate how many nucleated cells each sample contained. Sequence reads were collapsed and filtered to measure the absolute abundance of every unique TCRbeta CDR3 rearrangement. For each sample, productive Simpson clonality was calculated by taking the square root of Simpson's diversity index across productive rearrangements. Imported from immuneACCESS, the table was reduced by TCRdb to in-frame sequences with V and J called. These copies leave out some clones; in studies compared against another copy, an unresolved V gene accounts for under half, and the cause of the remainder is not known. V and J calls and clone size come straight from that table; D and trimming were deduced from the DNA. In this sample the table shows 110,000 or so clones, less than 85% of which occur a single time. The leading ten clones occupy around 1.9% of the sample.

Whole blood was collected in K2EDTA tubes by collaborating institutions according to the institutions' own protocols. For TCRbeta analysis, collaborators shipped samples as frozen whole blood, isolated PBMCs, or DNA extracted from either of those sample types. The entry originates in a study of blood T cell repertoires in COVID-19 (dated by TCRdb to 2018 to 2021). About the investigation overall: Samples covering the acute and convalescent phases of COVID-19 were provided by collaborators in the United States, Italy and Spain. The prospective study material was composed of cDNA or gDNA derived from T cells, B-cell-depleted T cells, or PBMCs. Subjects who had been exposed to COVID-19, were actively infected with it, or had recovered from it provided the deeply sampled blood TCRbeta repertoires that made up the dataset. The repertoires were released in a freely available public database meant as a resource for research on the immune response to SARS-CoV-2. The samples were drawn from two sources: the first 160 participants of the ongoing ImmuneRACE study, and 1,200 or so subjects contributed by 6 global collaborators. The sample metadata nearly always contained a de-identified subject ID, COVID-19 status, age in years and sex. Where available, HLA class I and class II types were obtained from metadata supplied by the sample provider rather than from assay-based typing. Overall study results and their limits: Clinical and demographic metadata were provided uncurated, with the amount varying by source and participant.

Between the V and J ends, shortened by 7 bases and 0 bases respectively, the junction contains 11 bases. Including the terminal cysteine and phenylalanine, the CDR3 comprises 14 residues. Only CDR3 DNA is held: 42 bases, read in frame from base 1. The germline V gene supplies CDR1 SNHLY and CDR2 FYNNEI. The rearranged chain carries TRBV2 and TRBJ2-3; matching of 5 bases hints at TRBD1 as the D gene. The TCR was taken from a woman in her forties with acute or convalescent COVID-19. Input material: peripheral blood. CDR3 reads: CASTQGRSTDTQYF. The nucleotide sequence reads TGTGCCAGCACCCAGGGTCGTAGCACAGATACGCAGTATTTT.